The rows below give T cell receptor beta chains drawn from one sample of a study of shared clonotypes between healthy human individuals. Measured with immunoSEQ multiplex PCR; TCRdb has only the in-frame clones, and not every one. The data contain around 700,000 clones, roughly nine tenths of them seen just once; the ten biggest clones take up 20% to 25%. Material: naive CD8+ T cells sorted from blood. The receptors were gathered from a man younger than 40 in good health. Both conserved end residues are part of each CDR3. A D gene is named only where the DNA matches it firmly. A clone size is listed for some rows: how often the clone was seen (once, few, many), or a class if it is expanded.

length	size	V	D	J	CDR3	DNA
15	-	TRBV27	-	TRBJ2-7	CASSLSVGGGYEQYF	TGTGCCAGCAGTTTATCTGTAGGAGGGGGCTACGAGCAGTACTTC
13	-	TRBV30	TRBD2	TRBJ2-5	CAWIGTSQETQYF	TGTGCCTGGATAGGGACTAGCCAAGAGACCCAGTACTTC
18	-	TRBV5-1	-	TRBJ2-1	CASSFPGHLTSSYNEQFF	TGCGCCAGCAGCTTTCCCGGACACCTGACTAGCTCCTACAATGAGCAGTTCTTC
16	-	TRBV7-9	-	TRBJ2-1	CASSSRTARSGNEQFF	TGTGCCAGCAGCTCGCGGACAGCCCGGAGCGGGAATGAGCAGTTCTTC
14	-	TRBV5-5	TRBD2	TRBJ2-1	CASSRTSGSNEQFF	TGTGCCAGCAGTCGGACTAGCGGGAGTAATGAGCAGTTCTTC
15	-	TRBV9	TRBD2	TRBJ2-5	CASSAGTSGMETQYF	TGTGCCAGCAGCGCCGGGACTAGCGGGATGGAGACCCAGTACTTC
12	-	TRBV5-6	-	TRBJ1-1	CASSYLNTEAFF	TGTGCCAGCAGCTACCTGAACACTGAAGCTTTCTTT
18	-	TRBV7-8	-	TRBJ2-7	CASSLAFGGGDAPYEQYF	TGTGCCAGCAGCTTAGCCTTCGGAGGGGGTGACGCACCCTACGAGCAGTACTTC
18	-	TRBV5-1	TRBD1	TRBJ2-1	CASSLIPAGQGARNEQFF	TGCGCCAGCAGCTTGATTCCCGCGGGACAGGGGGCGCGCAATGAGCAGTTCTTC
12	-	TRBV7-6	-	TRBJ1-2	CASSTWSGSYTF	TGTGCCAGCAGCACATGGTCGGGGAGCTACACCTTC
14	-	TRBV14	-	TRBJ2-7	CASSQRTGLSEQYF	TGTGCCAGCAGCCAACGGACGGGTCTAAGTGAGCAGTACTTC
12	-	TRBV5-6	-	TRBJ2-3	CASSFTTDTQYF	TGTGCCAGCAGCTTCACAACAGATACGCAGTATTTT
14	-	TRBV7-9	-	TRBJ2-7	CASSSRGPSYEQYF	TGTGCCAGCAGCTCCCGGGGGCCGTCCTACGAGCAGTACTTC
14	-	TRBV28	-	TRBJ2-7	CASTPLVGGLEQYF	TGTGCCAGCACACCCCTGGTTGGGGGCCTCGAGCAGTACTTC
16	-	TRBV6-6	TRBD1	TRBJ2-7	CASSYSIEDRAYEQYF	TGTGCCAGCAGTTACTCGATAGAGGACAGGGCCTACGAGCAGTACTTC
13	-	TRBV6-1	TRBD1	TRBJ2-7	CAGVGQGGYEQYF	TGTGCCGGGGTGGGACAGGGAGGTTACGAGCAGTACTTC
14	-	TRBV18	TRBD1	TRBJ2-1	CASSPPTGGSEQFF	TGTGCCAGCTCACCACCTACAGGGGGCAGTGAGCAGTTCTTC
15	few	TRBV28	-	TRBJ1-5	CASSTLSGDIQPQHF	TGTGCCAGCAGCACCCTATCCGGGGACATCCAGCCCCAGCATTTT
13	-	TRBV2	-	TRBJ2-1	CASSSGTFNEQFF	TGTGCCAGCAGTTCCGGGACTTTCAATGAGCAGTTCTTC
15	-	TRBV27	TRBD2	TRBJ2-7	CASSSLGLGLYEQYF	TGTGCCAGCAGTTCGTTGGGACTAGGGCTTTACGAGCAGTACTTC
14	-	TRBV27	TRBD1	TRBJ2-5	CASSLDGTGLTQYF	TGTGCCAGCAGTTTAGACGGGACAGGGCTGACCCAGTACTTC
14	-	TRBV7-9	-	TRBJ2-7	CASSSTQISYEQYF	TGTGCCAGCAGCTCGACTCAGATCTCCTACGAGCAGTACTTC
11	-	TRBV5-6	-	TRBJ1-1	CASSLGGEAFF	TGTGCCAGCAGCTTGGGAGGTGAAGCTTTCTTT
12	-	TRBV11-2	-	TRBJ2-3	CASSYATDTQYF	TGTGCCAGCAGCTACGCCACAGATACGCAGTATTTT
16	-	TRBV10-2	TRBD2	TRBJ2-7	CASSDTSGQRAYEQYF	TGCGCCAGCAGTGATACTAGCGGGCAAAGGGCCTACGAGCAGTACTTC
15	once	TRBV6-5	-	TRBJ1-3	CASSYSIGVGNTIYF	TGTGCCAGCAGTTACTCGATAGGGGTAGGAAACACCATATATTTT
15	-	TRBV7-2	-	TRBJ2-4	CASSPLGGGANIQYF	TGTGCCAGCAGCCCCTTGGGAGGGGGCGCAAACATTCAGTACTTC
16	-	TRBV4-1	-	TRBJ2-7	CASSNMYGRRNYEQYF	TGCGCCAGCAGCAATATGTATGGACGGAGGAACTACGAGCAGTACTTC
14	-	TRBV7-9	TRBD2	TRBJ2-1	CASRTSGSHNEQFF	TGTGCCAGCAGAACTAGCGGGAGCCACAATGAGCAGTTCTTC
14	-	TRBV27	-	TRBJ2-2	CASSPGTITGELFF	TGTGCCAGCAGTCCGGGAACCATCACCGGGGAGCTGTTTTTT
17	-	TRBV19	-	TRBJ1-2	CASSPLKTGPTNYGYTF	TGTGCCAGTAGTCCGCTAAAGACAGGCCCGACAAACTATGGCTACACCTTC
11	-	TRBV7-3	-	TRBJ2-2	CASQGAGELFF	TGTGCCAGCCAAGGTGCCGGGGAGCTGTTTTTT